This T cell receptor beta chain was retrieved from a study of CD4 and CD8 cells across lung adenocarcinoma regions (dated by TCRdb to the late 2010s). General notes on the study: The study examined intratumor heterogeneity of the T cell receptor repertoire by comparing tumor centers with tumor margins.

The library was prepared using PCR. Sequencing relied on a HiSeq X Ten. In TCRdb, the public reads were trimmed at Q25 with fastp and aligned with MiXCR, with productive beta chains retained. Each CDR3 protein gets just one entry, which takes the most common genes and DNA from the rows behind it. This sample lists 2,000 to 2,500 distinct CDR3 sequences; under 80% were detected once. The ten top clones hold 23% of the sample. The germline ends are 10 bases apart after V is trimmed by 4 bases and J by 7 bases. Taken from the germline V gene, the CDR1 and CDR2 loops are MNHEY and SVGAGI. Including cysteine and phenylalanine, the CDR3 has 12 amino acids. CDR3 DNA is the only sequence kept; it has 36 bases, read in frame from the first base. Worth noting for this clonotype: Which antigen it targets is not known. The sample holds no much larger clone one base away, and base qualities are not on file.

Patients with localized lung adenocarcinoma, a subtype of non-small cell lung cancer, were used as donors. The samples were taken from the centers of localized lung adenocarcinomas. For TCR repertoire analysis, CD4+ T cells from tumor tissue were profiled apart from CD8+ T cells. This chain is built from TRBV6-5 and TRBJ1-2, with the identity of the D gene unclear. The sequenced sample was CD4+ T cells from the center of a lung tumor. The cell subset or site label for this specimen denotes: tumor center region. This TCR was sampled from a female donor with lung adenocarcinoma. The CD4 and CD8 labels of this study may be unreliable. The sequence in DNA is TGTGCCAGCAGTTCCCGAACTAGTGGCTACACCTTC. This sequence encodes CASSSRTSGYTF.